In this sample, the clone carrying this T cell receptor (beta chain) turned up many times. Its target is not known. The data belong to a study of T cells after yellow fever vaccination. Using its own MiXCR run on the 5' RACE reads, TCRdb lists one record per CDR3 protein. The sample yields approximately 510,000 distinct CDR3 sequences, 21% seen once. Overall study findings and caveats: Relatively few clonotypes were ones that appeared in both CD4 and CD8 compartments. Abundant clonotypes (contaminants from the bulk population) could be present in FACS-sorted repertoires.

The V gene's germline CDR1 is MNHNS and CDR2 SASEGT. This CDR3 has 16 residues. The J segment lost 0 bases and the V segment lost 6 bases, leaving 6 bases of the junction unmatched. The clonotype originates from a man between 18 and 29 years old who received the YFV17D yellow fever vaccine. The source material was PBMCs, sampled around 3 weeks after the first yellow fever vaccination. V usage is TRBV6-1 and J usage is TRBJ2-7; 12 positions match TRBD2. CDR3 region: CASSQTSGGLSYEQYF. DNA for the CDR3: TGTGCCAGCAGCCAAACTAGCGGGGGGCTCTCCTACGAGCAGTACTTC.